A selection of T cell receptor beta chains follows, all from one sample in a study of T-cell reconstitution after alpha-beta-depleted transplantation in children. TCRdb re-analysed the PCR reads in MiXCR, keeping a single row per CDR3 protein. This table has approximately 490,000 distinct CDR3 sequences, more than 9% appearing once. Sequencing used PBMCs, obtained before TCRalphabeta/CD19-depleted stem cell transplant. Receptors originate from a child aged 2-15 years with inherited bone marrow failure, due to receive a stem cell transplant. Each CDR3 is given with its conserved first and last residue. Fields, in order: CDR3 length, clone size, V gene, D gene, J gene, CDR3 DNA, CDR3 protein. D genes are given only for firm matches. The size field is filled for only some rows; it gives once, few, many or a size class.

CDR3 length: 15; clone size: many; V gene: TRBV15; D gene: .; J gene: TRBJ2-5; CDR3 DNA: TGTGCCACCAGCAAATTTAGACAGGAACAAGAGACCCAGTACTTC; CDR3 protein: CATSKFRQEQETQYF
CDR3 length: 16; clone size: many; V gene: TRBV18; D gene: TRBD1; J gene: TRBJ2-3; CDR3 DNA: TGTGCCAGCTCAAATCTCCCGGGACAGATCACAGATACGCAGTATTTT; CDR3 protein: CASSNLPGQITDTQYF
CDR3 length: 17; clone size: many; V gene: TRBV5-1; D gene: TRBD2; J gene: TRBJ2-1; CDR3 DNA: TGCGCCAGCAGCTTGATGTACGAGGGAGGGGACTACAATGAGCAGTTCTTC; CDR3 protein: CASSLMYEGGDYNEQFF
CDR3 length: 15; clone size: once; V gene: TRBV20-1; D gene: .; J gene: TRBJ2-4; CDR3 DNA: TGCAGTGCCCTGGCCCATCTCCAGGCCAAAAACATTCAGTACTTC; CDR3 protein: CSALAHLQAKNIQYF
CDR3 length: 14; clone size: many; V gene: TRBV7-6; D gene: .; J gene: TRBJ1-1; CDR3 DNA: TGTGCCAGCAGCTACGGGGCCATGAACACTGAAGCTTTCTTT; CDR3 protein: CASSYGAMNTEAFF
CDR3 length: 14; clone size: .; V gene: TRBV20-1; D gene: TRBD1; J gene: TRBJ2-3; CDR3 DNA: TGCAGTGCTAGATGGGCAGGGGGCATAGATACGCAGTATTTT; CDR3 protein: CSARWAGGIDTQYF
CDR3 length: 16; clone size: many; V gene: TRBV11-2; D gene: .; J gene: TRBJ2-3; CDR3 DNA: TGTGCCAGCAGCTTAGGGTTTGATCCTAGCACAGATACGCAGTATTTT; CDR3 protein: CASSLGFDPSTDTQYF
CDR3 length: 15; clone size: many; V gene: TRBV18; D gene: .; J gene: TRBJ2-5; CDR3 DNA: TGTGCCAGCTCACCAGAAGCTGTAGTGGAAGAGACCCAGTACTTC; CDR3 protein: CASSPEAVVEETQYF
CDR3 length: 19; clone size: many; V gene: TRBV9; D gene: TRBD2; J gene: TRBJ2-3; CDR3 DNA: TGTGCCAGCAGCTCTCCACTAGCGGCCCTTTTGACGGAGGGAGATACGCAGTATTTT; CDR3 protein: CASSSPLAALLTEGDTQYF
CDR3 length: 15; clone size: many; V gene: TRBV12-3/TRBV12-4; D gene: .; J gene: TRBJ2-5; CDR3 DNA: TGTGCCAGCAGTTTTTCCAGGGGAGGGGAAGAGACCCAGTACTTC; CDR3 protein: CASSFSRGGEETQYF
CDR3 length: 15; clone size: many; V gene: TRBV7-8; D gene: .; J gene: TRBJ2-7; CDR3 DNA: TGTGCCAGCAACTCTCCCGGGGGTCTCTCCTACGAGCAGTACTTC; CDR3 protein: CASNSPGGLSYEQYF
CDR3 length: 17; clone size: few; V gene: TRBV19; D gene: .; J gene: TRBJ2-1; CDR3 DNA: TGTGCCAGTAGTATAGTTTTCCCCACCGGACTGCACAATGAGCAGTTCTTC; CDR3 protein: CASSIVFPTGLHNEQFF
CDR3 length: 14; clone size: many; V gene: TRBV28; D gene: TRBD2; J gene: TRBJ2-1; CDR3 DNA: TGTGCCAGCAGTTTGACGGGAGGTAGTAATGAGCAGTTCTTC; CDR3 protein: CASSLTGGSNEQFF
CDR3 length: 16; clone size: .; V gene: TRBV11-2; D gene: .; J gene: TRBJ1-2; CDR3 DNA: TGTGCCAGCAGCTTAAGGGGTCTTGGCAGCAACTATGGCTACACCTTC; CDR3 protein: CASSLRGLGSNYGYTF
CDR3 length: 14; clone size: many; V gene: TRBV29-1; D gene: .; J gene: TRBJ1-3; CDR3 DNA: TGCAGCGCCTTGACTGAGAGCTCTGGAAACACCATATATTTT; CDR3 protein: CSALTESSGNTIYF
CDR3 length: 15; clone size: many; V gene: TRBV7-2; D gene: TRBD2; J gene: TRBJ2-7; CDR3 DNA: TGTGCCAGCAGCTTTGGTAGCGGGAGTGTAGACGAGCAGTACTTC; CDR3 protein: CASSFGSGSVDEQYF
CDR3 length: 18; clone size: many; V gene: TRBV5-1; D gene: TRBD2; J gene: TRBJ2-5; CDR3 DNA: TGCGCCAGCAGCCCGGGACTAGCGGGAGGACCCGACCAAGAGACCCAGTACTTC; CDR3 protein: CASSPGLAGGPDQETQYF
CDR3 length: 14; clone size: many; V gene: TRBV6-2/TRBV6-3; D gene: TRBD2; J gene: TRBJ2-1; CDR3 DNA: TGTGCCAGCAGTTACTCGATCCTAGCGGGAGAGTACCTCTTC; CDR3 protein: CASSYSILAGEYLF
CDR3 length: 12; clone size: many; V gene: TRBV29-1; D gene: .; J gene: TRBJ1-2; CDR3 DNA: TGCAGCCTACGGGACGAAGACTATGGCTACACCTTC; CDR3 protein: CSLRDEDYGYTF
CDR3 length: 13; clone size: many; V gene: TRBV27; D gene: .; J gene: TRBJ2-3; CDR3 DNA: TGTGCCAGCAGTTACTCTGCCACAGATACGCAGTATTTT; CDR3 protein: CASSYSATDTQYF
CDR3 length: 14; clone size: few; V gene: TRBV20-1; D gene: .; J gene: TRBJ2-5; CDR3 DNA: TGCAGTGCTCACGACCGACGGGACCAAGAGACCCAGTACTTC; CDR3 protein: CSAHDRRDQETQYF
CDR3 length: 13; clone size: many; V gene: TRBV7-9; D gene: .; J gene: TRBJ2-7; CDR3 DNA: TGTGCCAGGGGAACGGGACACCACTACGAGCAGTACTTC; CDR3 protein: CARGTGHHYEQYF